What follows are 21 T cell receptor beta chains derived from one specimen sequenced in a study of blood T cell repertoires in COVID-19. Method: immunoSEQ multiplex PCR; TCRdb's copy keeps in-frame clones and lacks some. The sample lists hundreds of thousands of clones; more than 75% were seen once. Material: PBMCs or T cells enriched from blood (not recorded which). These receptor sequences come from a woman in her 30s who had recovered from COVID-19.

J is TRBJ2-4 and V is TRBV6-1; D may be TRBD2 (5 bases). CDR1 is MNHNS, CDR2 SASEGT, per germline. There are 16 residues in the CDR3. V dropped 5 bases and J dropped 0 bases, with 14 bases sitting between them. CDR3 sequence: CASSKDWEIAKNIQYF. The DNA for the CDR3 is TGTGCCAGCAGTAAAGACTGGGAGATAGCCAAAAACATTCAGTACTTC.

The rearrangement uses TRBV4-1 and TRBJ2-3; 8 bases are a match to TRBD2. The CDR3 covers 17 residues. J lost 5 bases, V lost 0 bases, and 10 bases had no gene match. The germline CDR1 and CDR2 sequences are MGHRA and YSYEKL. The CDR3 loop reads CASSQERLATGIDTQYF. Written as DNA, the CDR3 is TGCGCCAGCAGCCAAGAGAGACTAGCGACGGGTATAGATACGCAGTATTTT.

The DNA for the CDR3 is TGTGCCAGCAGTTTTTCGAAGCGTCATACGAACTACAATGAGCAGTTCTTC. As protein: CASSFSKRHTNYNEQFF. This sequence joins TRBV27 and TRBJ2-1; D uncertain. CDR3 length equals 17 residues. Germline V gene lookup returns CDR1 MNHEY and CDR2 SMNVEV (reference sequence). V lost 3 bases and J 3 bases, leaving 18 bases between the germline ends.

The CDR3 DNA reads as TGTGCCAGCTCCCGGACAGGGATGAACACCGGGGAGCTGTTTTTT. Amino acid sequence: CASSRTGMNTGELFF. The genes are TRBV28 and TRBJ2-2, with 8 bases fitting TRBD1. CDR1 is MDHEN, CDR2 SYDVKM, per germline. J gave up 1 base and V 8 bases, and 6 bases lay outside the gene matches. The CDR3 contains 15 residues.

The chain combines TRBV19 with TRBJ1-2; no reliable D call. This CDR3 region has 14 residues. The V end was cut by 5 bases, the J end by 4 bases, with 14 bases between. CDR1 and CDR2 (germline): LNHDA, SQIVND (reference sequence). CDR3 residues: CASSLSGLIYGYTF. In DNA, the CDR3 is TGTGCCAGTAGTTTGTCCGGACTAATCTATGGCTACACCTTC. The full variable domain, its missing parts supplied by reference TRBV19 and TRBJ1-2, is DGGITQSPKYLFRKEGQNVTLSCEQNLNHDAMYWYRQDPGQGLRLIYYSQIVNDFQKGDIAEGYSVSREKKESFPLTVTSAQKNPTAFYLCASSLSGLIYGYTFGSGTRLTVV.

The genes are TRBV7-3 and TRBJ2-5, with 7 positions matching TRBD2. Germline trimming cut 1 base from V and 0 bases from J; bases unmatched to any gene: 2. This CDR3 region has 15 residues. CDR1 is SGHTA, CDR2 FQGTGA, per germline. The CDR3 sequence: CASSLNAGDQETQYF. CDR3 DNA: TGTGCCAGCAGCTTAAATGCGGGGGACCAAGAGACCCAGTACTTC.

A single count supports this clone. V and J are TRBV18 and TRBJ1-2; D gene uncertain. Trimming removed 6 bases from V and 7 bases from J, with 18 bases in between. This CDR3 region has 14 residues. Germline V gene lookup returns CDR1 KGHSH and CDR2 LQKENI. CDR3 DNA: TGTGCCAGCTCTCCAGGAGGCCTAACTACTGGCTACACCTTC. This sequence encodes CASSPGGLTTGYTF.

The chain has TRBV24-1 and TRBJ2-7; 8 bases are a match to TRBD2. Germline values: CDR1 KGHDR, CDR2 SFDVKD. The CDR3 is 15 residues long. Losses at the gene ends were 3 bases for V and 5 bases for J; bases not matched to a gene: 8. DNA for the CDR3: TGTGCCACCAGTGATCCCAGCGGGAGTAGGCACGAGCAGTACTTC. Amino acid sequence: CATSDPSGSRHEQYF.

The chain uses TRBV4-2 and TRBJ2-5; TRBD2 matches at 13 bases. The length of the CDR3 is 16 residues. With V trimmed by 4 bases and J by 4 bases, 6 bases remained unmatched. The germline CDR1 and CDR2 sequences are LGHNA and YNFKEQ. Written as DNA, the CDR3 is TGTGCCAGCAGCCCCGGGACTAGCGGGACGGGAGAGACCCAGTACTTC. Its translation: CASSPGTSGTGETQYF.

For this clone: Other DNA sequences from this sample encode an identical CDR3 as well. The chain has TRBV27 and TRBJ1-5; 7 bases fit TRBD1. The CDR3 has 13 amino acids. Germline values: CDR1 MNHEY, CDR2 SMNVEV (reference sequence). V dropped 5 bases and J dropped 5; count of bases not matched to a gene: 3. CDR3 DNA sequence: TGTGCCAGCAGTCCCGACAGGGATCAGCCCCAGCATTTT. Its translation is CASSPDRDQPQHF.

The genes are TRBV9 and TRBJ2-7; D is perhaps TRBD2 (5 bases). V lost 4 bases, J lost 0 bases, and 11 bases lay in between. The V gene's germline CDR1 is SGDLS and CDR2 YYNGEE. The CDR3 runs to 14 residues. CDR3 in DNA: TGTGCCAGCAGCCCCCGGGATTACTCCTACGAGCAGTACTTC. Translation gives CASSPRDYSYEQYF. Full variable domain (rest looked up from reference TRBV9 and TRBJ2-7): DSGVTQTPKHLITATGQRVTLRCSPRSGDLSVYWYQQSLDQGLQFLIQYYNGEERAKGNILERFSAQQFPDLHSELNLSSLELGDSALYFCASSPRDYSYEQYFGPGTRLTVT.

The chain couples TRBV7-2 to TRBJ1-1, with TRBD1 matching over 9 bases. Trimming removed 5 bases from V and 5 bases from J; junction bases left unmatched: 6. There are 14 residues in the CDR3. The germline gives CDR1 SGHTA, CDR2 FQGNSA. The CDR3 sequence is CASSPDRGYTEAFF. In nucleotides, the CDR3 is TGTGCCAGCAGCCCGGACAGGGGATATACTGAAGCTTTCTTT. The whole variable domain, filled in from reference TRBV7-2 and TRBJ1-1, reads GAGVSQSPSNKVTEKGKDVELRCDPISGHTALYWYRQSLGQGLEFLIYFQGNSAPDKSGLPSDRFSAERTGGSVSTLTIQRTQQEDSAVYLCASSPDRGYTEAFFGQGTRLTVV.

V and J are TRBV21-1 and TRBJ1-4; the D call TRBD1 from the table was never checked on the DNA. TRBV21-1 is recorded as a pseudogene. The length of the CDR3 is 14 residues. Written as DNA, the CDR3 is TGTGCCAGCAGCATTCAGACAGGGGTGGGTAAACTGTTTTTT. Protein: CASSIQTGVGKLFF.

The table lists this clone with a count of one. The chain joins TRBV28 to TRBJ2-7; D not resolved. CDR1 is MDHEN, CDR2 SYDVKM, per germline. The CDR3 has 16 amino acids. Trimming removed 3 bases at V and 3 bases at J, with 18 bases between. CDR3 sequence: CASSFRTARNYYEQYF. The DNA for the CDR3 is TGTGCCAGCAGTTTTCGCACAGCCCGAAATTACTACGAGCAGTACTTC.

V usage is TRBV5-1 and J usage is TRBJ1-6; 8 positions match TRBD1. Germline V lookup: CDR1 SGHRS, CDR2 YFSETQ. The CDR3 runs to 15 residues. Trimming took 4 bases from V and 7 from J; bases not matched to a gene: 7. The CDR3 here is CASSAKQGDNSPLHF. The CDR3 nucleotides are TGCGCCAGCAGCGCGAAACAGGGGGACAATTCACCCCTCCACTTT.

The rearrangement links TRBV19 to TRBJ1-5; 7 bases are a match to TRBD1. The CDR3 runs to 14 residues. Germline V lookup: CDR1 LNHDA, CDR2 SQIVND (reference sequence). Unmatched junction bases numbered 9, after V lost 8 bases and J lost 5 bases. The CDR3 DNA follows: TGTGCCAGTTCTATTACAGGGGTAGATCAGCCCCAGCATTTT. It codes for CASSITGVDQPQHF.

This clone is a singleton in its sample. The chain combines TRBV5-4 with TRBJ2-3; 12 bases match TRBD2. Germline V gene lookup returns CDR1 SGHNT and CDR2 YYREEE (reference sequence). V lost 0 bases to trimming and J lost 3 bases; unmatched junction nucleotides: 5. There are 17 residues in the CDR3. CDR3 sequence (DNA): TGTGCCAGCAGCTTGGAACTAGCGGGAGGTGAGACAGATACGCAGTATTTT. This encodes CASSLELAGGETDTQYF.

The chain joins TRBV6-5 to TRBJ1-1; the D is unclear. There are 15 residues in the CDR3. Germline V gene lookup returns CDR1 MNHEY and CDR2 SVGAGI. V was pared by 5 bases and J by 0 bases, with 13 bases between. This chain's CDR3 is CASSPLGRLNTEAFF. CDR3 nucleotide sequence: TGTGCCAGCAGTCCGTTAGGGAGACTGAACACTGAAGCTTTCTTT.

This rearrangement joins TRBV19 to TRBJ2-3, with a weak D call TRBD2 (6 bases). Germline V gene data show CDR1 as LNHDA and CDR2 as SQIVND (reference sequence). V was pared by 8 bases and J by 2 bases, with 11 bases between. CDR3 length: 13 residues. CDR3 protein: CASLGGSTDTQYF. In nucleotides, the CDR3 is TGTGCCAGTTTAGGAGGGTCCACAGATACGCAGTATTTT.

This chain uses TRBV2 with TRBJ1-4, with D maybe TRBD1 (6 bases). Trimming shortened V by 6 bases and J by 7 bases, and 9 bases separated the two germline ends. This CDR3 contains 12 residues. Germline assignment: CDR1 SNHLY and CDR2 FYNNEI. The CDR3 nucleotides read TGTGCCAGCAGGCAGGGGATTGAAAAACTGTTTTTT. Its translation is CASRQGIEKLFF.

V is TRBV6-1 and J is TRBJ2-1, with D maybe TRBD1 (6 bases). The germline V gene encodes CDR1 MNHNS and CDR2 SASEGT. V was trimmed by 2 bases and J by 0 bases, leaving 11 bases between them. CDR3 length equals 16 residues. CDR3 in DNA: TGTGCCAGCAGTGAACAGGGGCTAAGCTCCTACAATGAGCAGTTCTTC. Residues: CASSEQGLSSYNEQFF.